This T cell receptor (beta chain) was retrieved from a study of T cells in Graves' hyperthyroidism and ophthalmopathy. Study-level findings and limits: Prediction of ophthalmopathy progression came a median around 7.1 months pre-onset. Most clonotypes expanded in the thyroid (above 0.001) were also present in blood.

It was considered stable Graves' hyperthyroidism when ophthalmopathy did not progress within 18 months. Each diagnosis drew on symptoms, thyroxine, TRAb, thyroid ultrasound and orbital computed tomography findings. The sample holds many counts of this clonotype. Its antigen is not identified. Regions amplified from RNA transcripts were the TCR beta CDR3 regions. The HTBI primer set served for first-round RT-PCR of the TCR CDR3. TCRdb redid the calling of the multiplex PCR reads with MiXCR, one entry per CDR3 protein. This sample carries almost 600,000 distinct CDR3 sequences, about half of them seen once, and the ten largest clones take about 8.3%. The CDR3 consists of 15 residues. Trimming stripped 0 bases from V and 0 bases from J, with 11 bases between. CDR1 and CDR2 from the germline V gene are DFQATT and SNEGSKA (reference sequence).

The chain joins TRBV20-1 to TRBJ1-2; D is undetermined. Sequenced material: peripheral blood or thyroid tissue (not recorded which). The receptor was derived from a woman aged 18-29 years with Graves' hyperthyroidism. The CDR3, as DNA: TGCAGTGCTAGAGATCATGGCGAAGCTAACTATGGCTACACCTTC. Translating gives CSARDHGEANYGYTF.